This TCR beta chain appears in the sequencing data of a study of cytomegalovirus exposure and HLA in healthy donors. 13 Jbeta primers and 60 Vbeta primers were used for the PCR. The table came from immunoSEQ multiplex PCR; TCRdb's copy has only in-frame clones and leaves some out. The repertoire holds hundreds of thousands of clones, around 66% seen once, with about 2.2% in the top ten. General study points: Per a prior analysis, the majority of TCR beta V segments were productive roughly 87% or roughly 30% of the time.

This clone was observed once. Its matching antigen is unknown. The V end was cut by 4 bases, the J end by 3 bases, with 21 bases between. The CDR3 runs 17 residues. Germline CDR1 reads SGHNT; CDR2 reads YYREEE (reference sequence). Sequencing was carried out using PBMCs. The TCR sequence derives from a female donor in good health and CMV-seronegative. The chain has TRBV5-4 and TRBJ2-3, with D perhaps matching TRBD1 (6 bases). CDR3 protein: CASSPQVMTGGTDTQYF. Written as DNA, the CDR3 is TGTGCCAGCAGCCCCCAGGTTATGACAGGCGGGACAGATACGCAGTATTTT.